This T cell receptor beta chain derives from a study of T cells in Graves' hyperthyroidism and ophthalmopathy. Whole-study context: Before treatment of any kind, peripheral blood was taken at initial diagnosis.

The sample holds a few counts of this clonotype. Exclusions: uncontrolled infection, other autoimmune disease, pregnancy, lactation. Diagnostic decisions used clinical symptoms, serum thyroxine and TRAb, thyroid ultrasound and orbital computed tomography. This CDR3 has 13 amino acids. CDR1 and CDR2 from the germline V gene are ENHRY and SYGVKD. The V and J ends lost 5 bases and 5 bases, in that order; junction bases with no gene match: 5. RNA transcripts were the template for amplifying TCR beta CDR3 regions. The TCR CDR3 was amplified in a first-round RT-PCR using the HTBI primer set. MiXCR was run by TCRdb on the multiplex PCR reads, yielding one entry per CDR3 protein. The sample shows under 400,000 distinct CDR3 sequences, approximately 25% of them seen only once.

This receptor was identified in a man in his fifties or sixties with Graves' hyperthyroidism. J is TRBJ2-5 and V is TRBV10-3; 7 bases are shared with TRBD1. The source material was blood. The CDR3 region has the DNA TGTGCCATCAGTCCAGGGGGTCAGGAGACCCAGTACTTC. Residues: CAISPGGQETQYF.